The 30 T cell receptor beta chains listed next were all sequenced from one sample in a study of blood T cells in healthy people across ages (dated by TCRdb to between 2014 and 2016). The library was prepared using 5' RACE. The run used an Illumina HiSeq 2500. The second PCR ran for about 6 to 12 cycles and used a J-beta primer mix along with a sample-barcoded 5' primer. TCRdb redid the processing of the public reads, applying fastp at Q25 and MiXCR, and retained in-frame beta chains. Rows with one shared CDR3 protein collapse into an entry with the most common genes and DNA. This sample gives about 760,000 distinct CDR3 sequences in total; approximately 53% of them show up just once. The ten largest clones take up roughly 24% of the sample. The sequenced sample was blood. These receptors originate from a middle-aged man in good health.

V usage is TRBV27 and J usage is TRBJ2-7, with D perhaps given as TRBD1 or TRBD2 (5 bases each). CDR1 is MNHEY and CDR2 is SMNVEV in the germline V gene (reference sequence). The CDR3 loop spans 11 amino acids. V lost 7 bases to trimming and J lost 12 bases, with 16 bases between them. CDR3 sequence (DNA): TGTGCCAGCATAATGGGGGAGACCCGGTACTTC. This codes for CASIMGETRYF.

This clonotype has just a few counts. The rearrangement links TRBV3-1 to TRBJ1-5; 7 bases are shared with TRBD1. V gave up 0 bases and J gave up 1 base; unmatched junction bases: 0. Germline loops: CDR1 LGHDT, CDR2 YNNKEL (reference sequence). The CDR3 length is 15 residues. Here the CDR3 reads CASSQETGSNQPQHF. The CDR3 DNA reads TGTGCCAGCAGCCAAGAGACAGGGAGCAATCAGCCCCAGCATTTT.

The rearrangement uses TRBV20-1 and TRBJ2-3, with 9 bases aligning to TRBD2. The CDR3 loop spans 16 amino acids. Germline V gene lookup returns CDR1 DFQATT and CDR2 SNEGSKA (reference sequence). V gave up 4 bases and J gave up 1 base; unmatched junction bases: 9. The CDR3 loop is CSAISLAGAGTDTQYF. DNA for the CDR3: TGCAGTGCTATATCGTTAGCGGGAGCGGGCACAGATACGCAGTATTTT.

The J gene is TRBJ2-1, the V gene TRBV10-3; D uncertain. CDR3 size: 13 residues. The germline V gene encodes CDR1 ENHRY and CDR2 SYGVKD. The ends were cut back, 6 bases at V and 5 bases at J, with 11 bases in the middle. CDR3 amino acids: CAISLLLNNEQFF. The CDR3 nucleotides read TGTGCCATCAGCCTCTTACTCAACAATGAGCAGTTCTTC.

V and J are TRBV27 and TRBJ2-7; D gene ambiguous. The CDR3 totals 14 residues. With 2 bases removed from V and 5 bases from J, the gap between germline ends came to 13 bases. The germline V gene has CDR1 MNHEY and CDR2 SMNVEV (reference sequence). This CDR3 is CASSLKTPWDEQYF. CDR3 coding DNA: TGTGCCAGCAGTTTAAAAACCCCATGGGACGAGCAGTACTTC.

The CDR3 nucleotides read TGCAGTGCTAGAGTCCTGACAGATACGCAGTATTTT. It encodes CSARVLTDTQYF. The chain couples TRBV20-1 to TRBJ2-3; D is unclear. Germline CDR1 reads DFQATT; CDR2 reads SNEGSKA (reference sequence). V was trimmed by 1 base and J by 3 bases, leaving 5 bases between them. CDR3 length: 12 residues.

The chain links TRBV27 to TRBJ2-7; a possible D gene is TRBD2 (6 bases). Germline V gene lookup returns CDR1 MNHEY and CDR2 SMNVEV (reference sequence). Trimming pared 3 bases from V and 5 bases from J, leaving 17 bases between. The length of the CDR3 is 15 residues. The DNA for the CDR3 is TGTGCCAGCAGTTTTCGGGGAGGCGTAGAAAACGAGCAGTACTTC. The encoded protein is CASSFRGGVENEQYF.

The chain has TRBV28 and TRBJ2-1, with D perhaps matching TRBD1 (5 bases). Trimming took off 7 bases at V and 9 bases at J, with 22 bases between the two ends. The CDR3 runs to 15 residues. From germline, CDR1 is MDHEN and CDR2 SYDVKM. DNA of the CDR3: TGTGCCAGCAAGGCCGGAGAACAGGTCTCGCGTGAGCAGTTCTTC. Its protein product is CASKAGEQVSREQFF. Combining the CDR3 with reference TRBV28 and TRBJ2-1 gives the whole variable domain DVKVTQSSRYLVKRTGEKVFLECVQDMDHENMFWYRQDPGLGLRLIYFSYDVKMKEKGDIPEGYSVSREKKERFSLILESASTNQTSMYLCASKAGEQVSREQFFGPGTRLTVL.

The sample holds a few counts of this clonotype. The V and J genes are TRBV9 and TRBJ2-5; no clear D. CDR3 length equals 13 residues. V was shortened by 1 base and J by 5 bases, with 9 bases between the two germline ends. From germline, CDR1 is SGDLS and CDR2 YYNGEE. DNA for the CDR3: TGTGCCAGCAGCGTATCCGTCGGCGAGACCCAGTACTTC. Translation: CASSVSVGETQYF. Supplemented by reference TRBV9 and TRBJ2-5, the full variable domain reads DSGVTQTPKHLITATGQRVTLRCSPRSGDLSVYWYQQSLDQGLQFLIQYYNGEERAKGNILERFSAQQFPDLHSELNLSSLELGDSALYFCASSVSVGETQYFGPGTRLLVL.

Only a few counts were recorded for this clonotype. This rearrangement joins TRBV7-2 to TRBJ2-4, with 8 bases matching TRBD2. CDR3 length: 16 residues. V dropped 5 bases and J dropped 5; count of bases not matched to a gene: 11. From germline, CDR1 is SGHTA and CDR2 FQGNSA. The CDR3 loop reads CASSQGVTSVQNIQYF. For the CDR3, the DNA is TGTGCCAGCAGCCAGGGCGTGACTAGCGTTCAAAACATTCAGTACTTC.

The chain links TRBV9 to TRBJ2-1; TRBD2 might be the D (5 bases). Trimming left V 4 bases short and J 0 bases short, with 14 bases between. Germline loops: CDR1 SGDLS, CDR2 YYNGEE. There are 16 residues in the CDR3. Written as DNA, the CDR3 is TGTGCCAGCAGCCCTAGAGCGGCAAGCTCCTACAATGAGCAGTTCTTC. Amino acids: CASSPRAASSYNEQFF.

V and J are TRBV5-1 and TRBJ2-7; 7 bases agree with TRBD2. The germline gives CDR1 SGHRS, CDR2 YFSETQ. The CDR3 consists of 15 residues. Trimming at V came to 3 bases and at J to 0 bases, leaving 6 bases not matched to a gene. This CDR3 reads CASSSWGGSSYEQYF. Written as DNA, the CDR3 is TGCGCCAGCAGCTCCTGGGGGGGTAGCTCCTACGAGCAGTACTTC.

The V gene is TRBV5-1, the J gene TRBJ2-3, with 9 bases identical to TRBD2. This CDR3 has 15 residues. V shed 2 bases, J shed 3 bases, and the junction held 4 bases outside the gene matches. Looked up from germline, CDR1 is SGHRS and CDR2 is YFSETQ. The CDR3 loop is CASSFGLASTDTQYF. The CDR3 DNA reads as TGCGCCAGCAGCTTCGGACTAGCGAGTACAGATACGCAGTATTTT.

This chain connects TRBV5-5 to TRBJ1-4, with a weak D call TRBD1 (5 bases). V dropped 2 bases and J dropped 6 bases, with 20 bases sitting between them. CDR1 and CDR2 (germline): SGHKS, YYEKEE (reference sequence). This CDR3 is built from 17 residues. CDR3 nucleotide sequence: TGTGCCAGCAGCTTCAGCCCGGGTGCGGGGGATGATGAAAAACTGTTTTTT. Amino acids: CASSFSPGAGDDEKLFF.

The sample holds a few counts of this clonotype. The chain joins TRBV7-2 to TRBJ2-3; 11 bases match TRBD1. The germline V gene encodes CDR1 SGHTA and CDR2 FQGNSA. The CDR3 runs 13 residues. Trimming at V came to 8 bases and at J to 5 bases, leaving 3 bases not matched to a gene. DNA for the CDR3: TGTGCCAGCTCCGGGACAGGGGGAGATACGCAGTATTTT. Protein: CASSGTGGDTQYF.

A few counts support this clonotype. The V and J genes are TRBV29-1 and TRBJ2-1; D remains unclear. Germline CDR1 and CDR2: SQVTM and ANQGSEA. The CDR3 sequence is 15 residues long. Trimming took 3 bases from V and 8 from J, leaving 20 bases between them. Here the CDR3 reads CSVEYPPRGRDEQFF. The CDR3, as DNA: TGCAGCGTTGAGTATCCTCCTCGAGGTCGCGATGAGCAGTTCTTC.

This clonotype was seen only once. The chain has TRBV7-9 and TRBJ1-6, with TRBD1 matching 9 bases. The CDR3 extends over 18 amino acids. V lost 2 bases and J lost 5; bases outside the gene matches: 10. Germline CDR1 is SEHNR and CDR2 is FQNEAQ (reference sequence). DNA for the CDR3: TGTGCCAGCAGCTTAATGGGACAGGGACTCCTTAATAATTCACCCCTCCACTTT. Translation: CASSLMGQGLLNNSPLHF.

This clonotype showed up just once. V and J are TRBV20-1 and TRBJ1-4; D unresolved. V dropped 1 base and J dropped 0 bases, with 6 bases sitting between them. Germline V gene data show CDR1 as DFQATT and CDR2 as SNEGSKA (reference sequence). The CDR3 totals 14 residues. CDR3 sequence reads: CSARVAATNEKLFF. The CDR3 DNA is TGCAGTGCTAGAGTTGCGGCAACTAATGAAAAACTGTTTTTT.

The CDR3 region is CATSRDTGTIIHF. CDR3 coding DNA: TGTGCCACCAGCAGAGATACGGGCACTATCATCCACTTT. The rearrangement links TRBV15 to TRBJ1-6, with no clear D. The CDR3 covers 13 residues. The germline V gene has CDR1 LNHNV and CDR2 YYDKDF (reference sequence). With 0 bases removed from V and 17 bases from J, the gap between germline ends came to 14 bases. Full variable domain (rest looked up from reference TRBV15 and TRBJ1-6): DAMVIQNPRYQVTQFGKPVTLSCSQTLNHNVMYWYQQKSSQAPKLLFHYYDKDFNNEADTPDNFQSRRPNTSFCFLDIRSPGLGDTAMYLCATSRDTGTIIHFGNGTRLTVT.

The CDR3 bases are TGTGCCAGCAGTCGGTTAGCGGGAGGGGCCGTAGATACGCAGTATTTT. Its protein product is CASSRLAGGAVDTQYF. V usage is TRBV27 and J usage is TRBJ2-3; TRBD2 aligns across 11 bases. Per germline, CDR1 MNHEY and CDR2 SMNVEV (reference sequence). The CDR3 covers 16 residues. Losses at the gene ends were 5 bases for V and 5 bases for J; bases not matched to a gene: 9.

This chain links TRBV14 with TRBJ2-7, with 7 bases lining up with TRBD2. The end of the DNA is better explained by TRBJ2-5, so the J call may be wrong. CDR1 and CDR2 (germline): SGHDN, FVKESK. This CDR3 has 15 residues. CDR3 in DNA: TGTGCCAGCAGCCAAGCGGGGCGGGGGACGGAGACCCAGTACTTC. It encodes CASSQAGRGTETQYF.

This clonotype was counted only a few times. The chain employs TRBV10-3 and TRBJ2-7; tentatively, D is TRBD2 (6 bases). This CDR3 comprises 13 residues. The V gene lost 0 bases and the J gene lost 6 bases, with 9 bases spanning the gap. Germline CDR1 ENHRY, CDR2 SYGVKD. CDR3 coding DNA: TGTGCCATCAGTGAGTCGGGGGGTGGCGAGCAGTACTTC. It codes for CAISESGGGEQYF.

The CDR3 here is CAIQEGSGEQYF. The CDR3 nucleotides are TGTGCCATCCAAGAAGGGTCAGGGGAGCAGTACTTC. The chain couples TRBV10-3 to TRBJ2-7; possibly TRBD1 for D (5 bases). The germline CDR1 and CDR2 sequences are ENHRY and SYGVKD. There are 12 residues in the CDR3. The germline V and J ends were trimmed by 8 bases and 7 bases, with 15 bases remaining between them.

The chain recombines TRBV6-4 with TRBJ2-1; 8 bases are shared with TRBD1. CDR1 and CDR2 (germline): MRHNA, SNTAGT. The CDR3 loop spans 9 amino acids. J gave up 15 bases and V 9 bases, and 4 bases lay outside the gene matches. CDR3 DNA sequence: TGTGCCAGAAGGACAGGGTGGTTCTTC. It specifies CARRTGWFF.

The chain employs TRBV27 and TRBJ2-4; tentative D call: TRBD1 (6 bases). This CDR3 comprises 19 residues. Trimming shortened V by 2 bases and J by 0 bases, and 20 bases separated the two germline ends. The germline CDR1 and CDR2 sequences are MNHEY and SMNVEV (reference sequence). The CDR3 loop is CASSLRVGGQTQAKNIQYF. For the CDR3, the DNA is TGTGCCAGCAGTTTAAGGGTCGGAGGACAGACCCAAGCCAAAAACATTCAGTACTTC.

This clonotype has only a few counts. CDR3 sequence reads: CASSLGDRPYEQYF. The CDR3 DNA sequence: TGCGCCAGCAGCTTGGGGGACAGGCCCTACGAGCAGTACTTC. The gene calls are TRBV5-1 and TRBJ2-7, with 8 bases that match TRBD1. J lost 2 bases, V lost 0 bases, and 1 base had no gene match. This CDR3 is built from 14 residues. CDR1 SGHRS and CDR2 YFSETQ come from the germline V gene. Based on the CDR3 plus reference TRBV5-1 and TRBJ2-7, the full variable domain is KAGVTQTPRYLIKTRGQQVTLSCSPISGHRSVSWYQQTPGQGLQFLFEYFSETQRNKGNFPGRFSGRQFSNSRSEMNVSTLELGDSALYLCASSLGDRPYEQYFGPGTRLTVT.

This chain joins TRBV28 and TRBJ2-1; either TRBD1 or TRBD2 may supply D (6 bases each). CDR3 size: 17 residues. The germline V gene has CDR1 MDHEN and CDR2 SYDVKM. The V and J ends lost 5 bases and 4 bases respectively, with 21 bases between them. CDR3 bases: TGTGCCAGCAGTCTGGCGGCGGGACACATCCTTTACAATGAGCAGTTCTTC. As protein: CASSLAAGHILYNEQFF.

This clonotype was picked up a small number of times. The chain couples TRBV27 to TRBJ2-7; D might be TRBD2 (6 bases). V lost 0 bases, J lost 6 bases, and 18 bases lay in between. CDR1 and CDR2 (germline): MNHEY, SMNVEV (reference sequence). CDR3 size: 16 residues. The CDR3 bases are TGTGCCAGCAGTTTATCTACCCGGAGGGTGCCTTCCGAGCAGTACTTC. It codes for CASSLSTRRVPSEQYF.

V and J are TRBV20-1 and TRBJ2-3, with 7 bases matching TRBD2. With V trimmed by 4 bases and J by 4 bases, 14 bases remained unmatched. In germline, CDR1 is DFQATT, CDR2 SNEGSKA (reference sequence). CDR3 length equals 16 residues. The CDR3 DNA is TGCAGTGCTATTGTCTTGGCGGGAGTACAGGCAGATACGCAGTATTTT. Translated, it gives CSAIVLAGVQADTQYF.

This clonotype was seen repeatedly, ten times or more. This chain joins TRBV29-1 and TRBJ1-2; 11 nucleotides align to TRBD1. The CDR3 totals 14 residues. CDR1 is SQVTM and CDR2 is ANQGSEA in the germline V gene. The ends lost 4 bases at V and 4 bases at J; junction bases unmatched: 5. CDR3 protein: CSVGGQGGPYGYTF. DNA for the CDR3: TGCAGCGTTGGGGGACAGGGGGGACCCTATGGCTACACCTTC. Full variable domain (missing parts from reference TRBV29-1 and TRBJ1-2): SAVISQKPSRDICQRGTSLTIQCQVDSQVTMMFWYRQQPGQSLTLIATANQGSEATYESGFVIDKFPISRPNLTFSTLTVSNMSPEDSSIYLCSVGGQGGPYGYTFGSGTRLTVV.